This T cell receptor (beta chain) is from a study of human T cells and chemical hapten exposure. Study background: Application of 0.01% DPC to the upper back was done by patch test, with a reading at 6 days.

Time point reported: pre-sensitization, week 0. The sample's treatment: therapeutic diphenylcyclopropenone sensitization with weekly scalp DPC. Drawing of blood took place ahead of applying each patch test. Attachment of unique molecular identifiers to individual cDNA molecules was performed in the library. A single record per CDR3 protein comes from TCRdb applying MiXCR to the RACE reads. The table shows roughly 38,000 distinct CDR3 sequences, with 7.5% to 8% occurring only once. The study's findings and limits: Versus controls, significantly more large CDR3 similarity clusters arose from expanded TCRs.

In regard to this clonotype: Its antigen remains unknown.

The CDR3 sequence is 16 residues long. Germline CDR1 is DFQATT and CDR2 is SNEGSKA (reference sequence). Trimming left V 1 base short and J 1 base short, with 15 bases between. This clonotype was sampled from a woman between 50 and 59 years old with alopecia areata. Some clones in this sample may be carry-over from other donors' samples. The chain couples TRBV20-1 to TRBJ2-3; D uncertain. This specimen was whole blood, taken in connection with sensitization to the hapten diphenylcyclopropenone (DPC). The CDR3 here is CSARGLTLTGTDTQYF. The CDR3 DNA sequence: TGCAGTGCTAGAGGCCTGACCCTTACAGGCACAGATACGCAGTATTTT.